The T cell receptor beta chain under discussion was sequenced for a study of T-cell memory formation after mild COVID-19. In the study overall: Largely, the TCR clusters proved donor specific. Study-wide findings and caveats: Memory from before infection featured some responding clones, which suggests cross-reactive memory joined. Proof of SARS-CoV-2 specificity was absent for the second-wave clones that crested on day 37.

With regard to this clonotype: Its antigen is not identified.

CDR3 length: 15 amino acids. CDR1 SQVTM and CDR2 ANQGSEA come from the germline V gene. V was pared by 4 bases and J by 6 bases, with 20 bases between. MiXCR was run by TCRdb on the 5' RACE reads, yielding one entry per CDR3 protein. The table records about half a million distinct CDR3 sequences, 15% to 20% of them present only once. Sequences were obtained from PBMCs or a T cell subset sorted from them (not recorded which). This receptor was obtained from an adult woman who had mild COVID-19 (a few samples of this study predate the infection). Cell type and time point are not known. This chain uses TRBV29-1 with TRBJ2-3; D possibly uses TRBD1 or TRBD2 (5 bases each). The CDR3 DNA is TGCAGCGTTGGGGGGACCCTCGGGCTGGGGGATACGCAGTATTTT. As protein: CSVGGTLGLGDTQYF.